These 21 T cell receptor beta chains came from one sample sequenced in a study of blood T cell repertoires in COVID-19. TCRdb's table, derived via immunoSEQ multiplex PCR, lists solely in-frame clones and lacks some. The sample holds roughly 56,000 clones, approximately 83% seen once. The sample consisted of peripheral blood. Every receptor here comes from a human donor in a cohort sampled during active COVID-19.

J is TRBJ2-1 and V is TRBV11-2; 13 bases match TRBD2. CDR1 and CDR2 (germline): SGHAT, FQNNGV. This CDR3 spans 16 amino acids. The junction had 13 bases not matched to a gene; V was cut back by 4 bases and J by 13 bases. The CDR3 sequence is CASSSMITSGRAKQFF. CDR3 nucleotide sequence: TGTGCCAGCAGCTCAATGATTACTAGCGGGAGGGCCAAACAGTTCTTC.

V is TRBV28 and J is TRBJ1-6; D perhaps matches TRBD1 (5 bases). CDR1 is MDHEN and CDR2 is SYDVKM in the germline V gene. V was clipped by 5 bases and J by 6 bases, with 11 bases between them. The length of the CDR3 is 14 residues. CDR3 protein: CASSTPTVNSPLHF. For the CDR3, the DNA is TGTGCCAGCAGTACGCCGACAGTTAATTCACCCCTCCACTTT.

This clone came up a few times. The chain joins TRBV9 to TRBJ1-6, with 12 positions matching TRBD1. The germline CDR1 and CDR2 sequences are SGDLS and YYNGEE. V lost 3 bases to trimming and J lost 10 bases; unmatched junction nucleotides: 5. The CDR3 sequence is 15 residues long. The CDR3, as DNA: TGTGCCAGCAGCGGGGGGACAGGGGGCAACTCACCCCTCCACTTT. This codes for CASSGGTGGNSPLHF.

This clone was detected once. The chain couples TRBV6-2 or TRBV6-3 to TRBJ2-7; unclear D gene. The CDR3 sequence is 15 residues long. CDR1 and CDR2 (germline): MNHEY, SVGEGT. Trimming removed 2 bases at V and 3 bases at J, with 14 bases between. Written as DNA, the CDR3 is TGTGCCAGCAGTTACGTGTCGGGTTGGTACTACGAGCAGTACTTC. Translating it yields CASSYVSGWYYEQYF.

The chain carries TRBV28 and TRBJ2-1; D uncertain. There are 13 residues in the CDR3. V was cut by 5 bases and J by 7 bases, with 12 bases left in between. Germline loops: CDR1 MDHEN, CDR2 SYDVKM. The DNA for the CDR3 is TGTGCCAGCAGTCCGATAACTACTAATGAGCAGTTCTTC. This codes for CASSPITTNEQFF.

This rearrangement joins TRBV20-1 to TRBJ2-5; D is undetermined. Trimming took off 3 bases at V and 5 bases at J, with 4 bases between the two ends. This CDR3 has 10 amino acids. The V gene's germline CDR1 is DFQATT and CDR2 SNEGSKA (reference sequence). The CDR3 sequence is CSAREETQYF. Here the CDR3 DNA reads TGCAGTGCTAGGGAGGAGACCCAGTACTTC.

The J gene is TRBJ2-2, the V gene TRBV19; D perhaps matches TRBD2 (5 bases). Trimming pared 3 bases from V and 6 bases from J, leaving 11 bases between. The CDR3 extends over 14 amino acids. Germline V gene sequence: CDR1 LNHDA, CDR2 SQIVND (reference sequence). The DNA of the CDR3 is TGTGCCAGTAGTATGAGAGGGAAGGCCGGGGAGCTGTTTTTT. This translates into CASSMRGKAGELFF.

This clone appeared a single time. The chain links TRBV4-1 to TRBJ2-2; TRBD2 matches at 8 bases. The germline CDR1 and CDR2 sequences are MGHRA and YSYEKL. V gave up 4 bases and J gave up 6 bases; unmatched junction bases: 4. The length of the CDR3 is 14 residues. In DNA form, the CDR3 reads TGCGCCAGCAGCCGTAGCGGGATGGCCGGGGAGCTGTTTTTT. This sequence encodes CASSRSGMAGELFF.

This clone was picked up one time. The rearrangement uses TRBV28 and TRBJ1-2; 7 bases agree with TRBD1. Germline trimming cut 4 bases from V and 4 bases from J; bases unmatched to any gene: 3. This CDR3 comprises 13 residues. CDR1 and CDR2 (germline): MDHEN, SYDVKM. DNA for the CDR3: TGTGCCAGCAGTTCGGGGACAGCCTATGGCTACACCTTC. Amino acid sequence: CASSSGTAYGYTF.

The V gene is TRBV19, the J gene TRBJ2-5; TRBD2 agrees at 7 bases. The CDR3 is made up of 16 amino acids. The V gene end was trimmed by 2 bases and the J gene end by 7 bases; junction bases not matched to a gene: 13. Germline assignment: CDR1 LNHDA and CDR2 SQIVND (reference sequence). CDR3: CASSIPRGASGGTQYF. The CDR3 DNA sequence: TGTGCCAGTAGTATACCACGCGGGGCCTCGGGAGGGACCCAGTACTTC.

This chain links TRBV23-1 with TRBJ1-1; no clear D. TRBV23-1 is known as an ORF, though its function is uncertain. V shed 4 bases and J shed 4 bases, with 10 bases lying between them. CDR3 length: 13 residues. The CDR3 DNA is TGCGCCAGCAGTCTGTCGGGGTCCACTGAAGCTTTCTTT. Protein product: CASSLSGSTEAFF.

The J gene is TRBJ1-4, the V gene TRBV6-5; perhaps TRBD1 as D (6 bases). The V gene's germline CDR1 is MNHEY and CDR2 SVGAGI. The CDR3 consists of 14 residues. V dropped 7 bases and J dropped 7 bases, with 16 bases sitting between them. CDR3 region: CASTFAGGPEKLFF. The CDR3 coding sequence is TGTGCCAGCACCTTCGCGGGGGGGCCTGAAAAACTGTTTTTT.

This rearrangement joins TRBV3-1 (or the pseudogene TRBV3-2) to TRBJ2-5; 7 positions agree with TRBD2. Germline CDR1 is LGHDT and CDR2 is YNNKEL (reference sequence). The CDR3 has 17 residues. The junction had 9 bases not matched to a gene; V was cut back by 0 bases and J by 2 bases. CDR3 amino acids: CASSQDLPGLGQETQYF. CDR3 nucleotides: TGTGCCAGCAGCCAAGACCTACCAGGACTAGGGCAAGAGACCCAGTACTTC.

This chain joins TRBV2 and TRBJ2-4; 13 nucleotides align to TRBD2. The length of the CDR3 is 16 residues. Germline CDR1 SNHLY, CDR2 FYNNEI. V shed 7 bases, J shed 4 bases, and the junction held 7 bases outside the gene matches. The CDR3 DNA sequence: TGTGCCAGCAACTGGGGACTAGCGGGGAGAAAAAACATTCAGTACTTC. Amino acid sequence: CASNWGLAGRKNIQYF. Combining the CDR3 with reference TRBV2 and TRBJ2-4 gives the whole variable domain EPEVTQTPSHQVTQMGQEVILRCVPISNHLYFYWYRQILGQKVEFLVSFYNNEISEKSEIFDDQFSVERPDGSNFTLKIRSTKLEDSAMYFCASNWGLAGRKNIQYFGAGTRLSVL.

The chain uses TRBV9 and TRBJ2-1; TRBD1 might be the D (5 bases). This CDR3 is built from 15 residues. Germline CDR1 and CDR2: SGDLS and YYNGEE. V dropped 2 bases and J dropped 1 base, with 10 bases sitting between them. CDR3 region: CASSVGHTSYNEQFF. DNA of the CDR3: TGTGCCAGCAGCGTCGGACACACTTCCTACAATGAGCAGTTCTTC.

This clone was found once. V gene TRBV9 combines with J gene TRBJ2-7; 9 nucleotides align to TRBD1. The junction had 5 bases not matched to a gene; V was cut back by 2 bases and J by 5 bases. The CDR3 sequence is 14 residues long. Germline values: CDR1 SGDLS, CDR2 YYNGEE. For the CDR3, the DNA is TGTGCCAGCAGCGTCGGAGGGGACAGGGACGAGCAGTACTTC. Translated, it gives CASSVGGDRDEQYF.

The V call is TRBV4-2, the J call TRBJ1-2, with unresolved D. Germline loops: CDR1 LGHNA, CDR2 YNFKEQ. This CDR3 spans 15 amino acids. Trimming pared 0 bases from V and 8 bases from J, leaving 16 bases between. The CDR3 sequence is CASSQDYSVYGGYTF. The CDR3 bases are TGTGCCAGCAGCCAAGATTATTCGGTATACGGGGGCTACACCTTC.

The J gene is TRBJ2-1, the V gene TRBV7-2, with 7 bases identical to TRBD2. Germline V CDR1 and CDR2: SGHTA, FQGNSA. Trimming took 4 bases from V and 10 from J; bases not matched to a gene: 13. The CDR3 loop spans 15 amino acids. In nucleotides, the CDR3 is TGTGCCAGCAGCTCGAAAGGGACTACCCAAAGGGAGCAGTTCTTC. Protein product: CASSSKGTTQREQFF.

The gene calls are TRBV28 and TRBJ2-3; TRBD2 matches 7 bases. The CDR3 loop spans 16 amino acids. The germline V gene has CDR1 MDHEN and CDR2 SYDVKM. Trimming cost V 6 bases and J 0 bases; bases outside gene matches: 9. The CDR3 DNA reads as TGTGCCAGCAGCCGGGGACTATCCTTCAGCACAGATACGCAGTATTTT. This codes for CASSRGLSFSTDTQYF.

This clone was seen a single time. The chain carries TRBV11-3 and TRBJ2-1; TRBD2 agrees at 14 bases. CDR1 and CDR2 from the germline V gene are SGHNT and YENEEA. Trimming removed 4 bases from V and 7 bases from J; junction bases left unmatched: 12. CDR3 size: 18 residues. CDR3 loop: CASSSRKGLAGVLNEQFF. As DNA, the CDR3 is TGTGCCAGCAGCTCCCGGAAGGGACTAGCGGGAGTCCTGAATGAGCAGTTCTTC.

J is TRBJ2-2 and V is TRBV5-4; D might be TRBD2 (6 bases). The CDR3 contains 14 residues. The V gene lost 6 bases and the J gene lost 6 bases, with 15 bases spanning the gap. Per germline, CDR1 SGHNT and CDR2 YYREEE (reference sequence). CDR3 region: CASTSRGLAGELFF. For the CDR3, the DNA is TGTGCCAGCACATCGCGGGGTCTAGCCGGGGAGCTGTTTTTT.